A selection of T cell receptor beta chains follows, all from one sample in a study of CD8 T cells in Susac syndrome. MiXCR, applied by TCRdb to the immunoSEQ multiplex PCR reads, yields one record per CDR3 protein. The table lists 200,000 to 300,000 distinct CDR3 sequences, roughly 95% of them singletons, with around 0.07% in the top ten. The material sequenced was CD4+ T cells from PBMCs. The receptors stem from a human donor with multiple sclerosis. CDR3s include the opening cysteine and the closing phenylalanine or tryptophan. The order of the fields is clone size, J gene, D gene, V gene, CDR3 protein, CDR3 DNA. D genes are given only for firm matches. Clone size is not always given. Where it is, it says once, few, many or a class for expanded clones.

abundance: .
j_gene: TRBJ1-4
d_gene: .
v_gene: TRBV4-2
CDR3aa: CASTTQPVGGLVRATNEKLFF
CDR3nt: TGTGCCAGCACCACTCAACCTGTAGGAGGTCTCGTTCGAGCAACTAATGAAAAACTGTTTTTT

abundance: .
j_gene: TRBJ1-1
d_gene: .
v_gene: TRBV5-6
CDR3aa: CASSRFEGGGTEAFF
CDR3nt: TGTGCCAGCAGCCGTTTTGAGGGAGGCGGCACTGAAGCTTTCTTT

abundance: .
j_gene: TRBJ2-4
d_gene: TRBD2
v_gene: TRBV7-8
CDR3aa: CASSLARRQRGSKNIQYF
CDR3nt: TGTGCCAGCAGCTTAGCGCGCCGGCAGCGGGGGAGTAAAAACATTCAGTACTTC

abundance: .
j_gene: TRBJ1-2
d_gene: .
v_gene: TRBV18
CDR3aa: CASSPLPGGGNYGYTF
CDR3nt: TGTGCCAGCTCACCATTGCCAGGCGGAGGGAACTATGGCTACACCTTC

abundance: .
j_gene: TRBJ1-5
d_gene: .
v_gene: TRBV5-1
CDR3aa: CASSLDSVGQPQHF
CDR3nt: TGCGCCAGCAGCTTGGACAGTGTCGGTCAGCCCCAGCATTTT

abundance: once
j_gene: TRBJ2-6
d_gene: TRBD1
v_gene: TRBV30
CDR3aa: CAWSSDRPSSGANVLTF
CDR3nt: TGTGCCTGGAGTTCGGACAGGCCTAGCTCTGGGGCCAACGTCCTGACTTTC

abundance: .
j_gene: TRBJ2-1
d_gene: TRBD2
v_gene: TRBV5-1
CDR3aa: CARLLAGAYNEQFF
CDR3nt: TGCGCCAGGTTACTAGCGGGGGCTTACAATGAGCAGTTCTTC

abundance: .
j_gene: TRBJ2-1
d_gene: .
v_gene: TRBV3-1
CDR3aa: CASSPRTGTIEQFF
CDR3nt: TGTGCCAGCAGCCCTCGGACAGGGACTATTGAGCAGTTCTTC

abundance: once
j_gene: TRBJ1-2
d_gene: .
v_gene: TRBV6-5
CDR3aa: CASTRSVGYGYTF
CDR3nt: TGTGCCAGCACGCGATCGGTCGGCTATGGCTACACCTTC

abundance: .
j_gene: TRBJ1-5
d_gene: TRBD1
v_gene: TRBV3-1
CDR3aa: CASSQQGSRQPQHF
CDR3nt: TGTGCCAGCAGTCAACAGGGGTCGAGACAGCCCCAGCATTTT

abundance: .
j_gene: TRBJ1-4
d_gene: .
v_gene: TRBV12-5
CDR3aa: CASGLGDREKLFF
CDR3nt: TGTGCTAGTGGTTTGGGAGACAGGGAAAAACTGTTTTTT

abundance: once
j_gene: TRBJ1-1
d_gene: .
v_gene: TRBV20-1
CDR3aa: CSARYWERGATEAFF
CDR3nt: TGCAGTGCTAGATATTGGGAGCGGGGGGCCACTGAAGCTTTCTTT

abundance: .
j_gene: TRBJ2-5
d_gene: TRBD1
v_gene: TRBV5-6
CDR3aa: CASSPGQTVQETQYF
CDR3nt: TGTGCCAGCAGCCCGGGACAGACAGTCCAAGAGACCCAGTACTTC

abundance: .
j_gene: TRBJ1-6
d_gene: .
v_gene: TRBV2
CDR3aa: CASSEWGRETAPLHF
CDR3nt: TGTGCCAGCAGTGAATGGGGCAGAGAGACGGCACCCCTCCACTTT

abundance: .
j_gene: TRBJ1-2
d_gene: TRBD1
v_gene: TRBV19
CDR3aa: CASTSSSDRGLGYTF
CDR3nt: TGTGCCAGTACTTCCTCTTCGGACAGGGGGCTCGGCTACACCTTC

abundance: .
j_gene: TRBJ2-1
d_gene: TRBD2
v_gene: TRBV20-1
CDR3aa: CSAPPPGLAGEQFF
CDR3nt: TGCAGTGCTCCTCCGCCGGGACTAGCGGGGGAGCAGTTCTTC

abundance: .
j_gene: TRBJ2-7
d_gene: .
v_gene: TRBV20-1
CDR3aa: CSAREGAYEQYF
CDR3nt: TGCAGTGCTAGGGAGGGGGCCTACGAGCAGTACTTC

abundance: .
j_gene: TRBJ2-5
d_gene: .
v_gene: TRBV28
CDR3aa: CASSLSALRSAGETQYF
CDR3nt: TGTGCCAGCAGTTTATCTGCACTAAGGTCGGCCGGGGAGACCCAGTACTTC

abundance: .
j_gene: TRBJ1-1
d_gene: .
v_gene: TRBV5-1
CDR3aa: CASSLAQGQGNTEAFF
CDR3nt: TGCGCCAGCAGCTTGGCCCAGGGCCAGGGGAACACTGAAGCTTTCTTT

abundance: .
j_gene: TRBJ1-3
d_gene: .
v_gene: TRBV15
CDR3aa: CATSTRDPAGNTIYF
CDR3nt: TGTGCCACCAGCACCCGGGACCCAGCTGGAAACACCATATATTTT

abundance: .
j_gene: TRBJ2-1
d_gene: .
v_gene: TRBV7-8
CDR3aa: CASSLPARSSYNEQFF
CDR3nt: TGTGCCAGCAGCTTACCCGCCAGAAGCTCCTACAATGAGCAGTTCTTC

abundance: .
j_gene: TRBJ1-2
d_gene: .
v_gene: TRBV9
CDR3aa: CASSVGGAGGGYTF
CDR3nt: TGTGCCAGCAGCGTAGGGGGGGCAGGAGGCGGCTACACCTTC

abundance: .
j_gene: TRBJ1-3
d_gene: .
v_gene: TRBV7-8
CDR3aa: CASSLGRGRSGNTIYF
CDR3nt: TGTGCCAGCAGCTTAGGGCGCGGGCGCTCTGGAAACACCATATATTTT

abundance: .
j_gene: TRBJ2-3
d_gene: .
v_gene: TRBV7-3
CDR3aa: CASSQGQTSTDTQYF
CDR3nt: TGTGCCAGCAGCCAAGGTCAAACTAGCACAGATACGCAGTATTTT